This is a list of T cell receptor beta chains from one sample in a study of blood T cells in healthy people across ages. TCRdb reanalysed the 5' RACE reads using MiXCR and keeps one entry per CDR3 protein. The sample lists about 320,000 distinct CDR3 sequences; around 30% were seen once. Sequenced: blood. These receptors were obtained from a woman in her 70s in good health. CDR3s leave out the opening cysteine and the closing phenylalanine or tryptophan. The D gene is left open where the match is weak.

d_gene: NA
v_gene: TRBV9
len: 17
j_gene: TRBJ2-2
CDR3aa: ASSVLEQGRGKNTGELF

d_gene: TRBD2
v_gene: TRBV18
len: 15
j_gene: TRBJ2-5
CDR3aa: ASSNHIGTSGQETQY

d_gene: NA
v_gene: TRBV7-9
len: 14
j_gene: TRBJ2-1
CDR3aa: ASMESMGPTYNEQF

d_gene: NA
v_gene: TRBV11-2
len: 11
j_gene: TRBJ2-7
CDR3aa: ASSSRQDSFRY

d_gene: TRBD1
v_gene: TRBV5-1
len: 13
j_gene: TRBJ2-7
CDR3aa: ASSPEGGFSYEQY

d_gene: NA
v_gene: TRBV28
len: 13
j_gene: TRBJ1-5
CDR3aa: ASKSGVYSNQPQH

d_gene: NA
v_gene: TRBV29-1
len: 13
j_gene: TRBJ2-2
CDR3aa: SVSGVALGPGELF

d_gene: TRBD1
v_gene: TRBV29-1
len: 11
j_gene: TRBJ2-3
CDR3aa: SELQGGEDTQY

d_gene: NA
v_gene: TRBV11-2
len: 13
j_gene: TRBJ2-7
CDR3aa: ASSPSRVAAYEQY

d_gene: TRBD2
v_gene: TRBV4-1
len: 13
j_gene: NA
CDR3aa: ASSLYGTSGYEQY

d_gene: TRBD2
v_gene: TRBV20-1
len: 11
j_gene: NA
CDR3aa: SARGVAGGEQF

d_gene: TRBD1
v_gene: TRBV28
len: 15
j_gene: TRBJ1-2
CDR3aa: ASTPPGTASSRSGYT

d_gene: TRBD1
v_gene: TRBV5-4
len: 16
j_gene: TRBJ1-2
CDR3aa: ASSPGDRDQVLRHGYT

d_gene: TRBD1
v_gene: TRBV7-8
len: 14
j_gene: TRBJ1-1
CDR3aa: ASSHSPQGMNTEAF

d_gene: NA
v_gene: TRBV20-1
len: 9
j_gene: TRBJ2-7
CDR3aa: SAFGTSEQY

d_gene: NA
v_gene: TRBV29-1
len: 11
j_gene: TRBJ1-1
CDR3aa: SVISRTNTEAF

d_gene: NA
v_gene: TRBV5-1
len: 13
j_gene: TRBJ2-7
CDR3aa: ASSSTPTTSYEQY

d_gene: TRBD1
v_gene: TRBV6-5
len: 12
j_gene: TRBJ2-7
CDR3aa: ASSSGTGVVERY

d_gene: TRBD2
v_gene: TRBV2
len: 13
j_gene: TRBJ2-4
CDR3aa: AGEREGPAKNIQY

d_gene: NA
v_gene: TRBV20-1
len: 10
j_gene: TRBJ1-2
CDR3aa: SANTDTYGYT

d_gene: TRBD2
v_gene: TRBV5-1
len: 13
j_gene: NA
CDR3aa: ASRPGTSGSSEQF

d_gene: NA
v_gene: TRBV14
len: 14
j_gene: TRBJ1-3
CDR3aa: ASSQAIHGSGNTIY

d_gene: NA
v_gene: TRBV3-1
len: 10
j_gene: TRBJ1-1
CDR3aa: ASSLSDAEAF

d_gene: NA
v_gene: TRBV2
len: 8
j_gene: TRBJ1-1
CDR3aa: ASSDTEAF

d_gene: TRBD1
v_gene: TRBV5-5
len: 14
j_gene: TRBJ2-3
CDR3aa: ASSRQGAPSTDTQY

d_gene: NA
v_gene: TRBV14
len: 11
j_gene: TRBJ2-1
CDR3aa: ASSEGLLNEQF

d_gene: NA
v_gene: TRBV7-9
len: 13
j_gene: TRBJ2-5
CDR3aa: ASNRPGKGQETQY

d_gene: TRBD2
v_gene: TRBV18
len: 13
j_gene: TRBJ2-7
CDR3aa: ASSPAGTSVYEQS

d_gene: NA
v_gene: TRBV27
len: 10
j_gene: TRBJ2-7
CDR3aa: ASSSSGREQY

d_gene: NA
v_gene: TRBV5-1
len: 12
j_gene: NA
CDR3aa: ASSNPGTTYEQY